The 29 T cell receptor beta chains given below trace back to one sample, sequenced in a study of shared clonotypes between healthy human individuals. Libraries were prepared by immunoSEQ multiplex PCR; TCRdb keeps only in-frame clonotypes and omits some of them. The sample includes under 600,000 clones, less than 98% of them seen just once. Sequenced input: naive CD4+ T cells sorted from blood. Subset in this sample: CD45RA+ positively selected. Source of these receptors: a woman aged 30 to 39 in good health.

The chain is built from TRBV28 and TRBJ1-2; D perhaps matches TRBD1 (6 bases). Germline assignment: CDR1 MDHEN and CDR2 SYDVKM. Trimming shortened V by 1 base and J by 2 bases, and 14 bases separated the two germline ends. There are 16 residues in the CDR3. This chain's CDR3 is CASSLLIADSNYGYTF. CDR3 coding DNA: TGTGCCAGCAGTTTATTAATTGCGGACAGCAACTATGGCTACACCTTC.

The gene calls are TRBV27 and TRBJ2-2; 14 bases are shared with TRBD2. The V gene's germline CDR1 is MNHEY and CDR2 SMNVEV (reference sequence). Trimming at V came to 4 bases and at J to 5 bases, leaving 12 bases not matched to a gene. CDR3 length: 19 residues. CDR3 sequence (DNA): TGTGCCAGCAGTTCCTCAAGGGGACTAGCGGGAGATCTTACCGGGGAGCTGTTTTTT. Its translation: CASSSSRGLAGDLTGELFF.

The chain combines TRBV18 with TRBJ1-5; 7 nucleotides match TRBD1. The CDR3 consists of 14 residues. Trimming removed 6 bases from V and 7 bases from J; junction bases left unmatched: 9. In germline, CDR1 is KGHSH, CDR2 LQKENI. The CDR3 spells CASSIDRVDQPQHF. The CDR3 DNA is TGTGCCAGCTCCATCGACAGGGTGGACCAGCCCCAGCATTTT.

The rearrangement uses TRBV27 and TRBJ2-1; D might be TRBD2 (6 bases). CDR3 length equals 11 residues. Germline CDR1 is MNHEY and CDR2 is SMNVEV (reference sequence). The V gene lost 6 bases and the J gene lost 10 bases, with 10 bases spanning the gap. CDR3 loop: CASRFSGEQFF. CDR3 sequence (DNA): TGTGCCAGCAGGTTTAGCGGCGAGCAGTTCTTC.

The chain carries TRBV20-1 and TRBJ1-1; no firm D call. The germline V and J ends were trimmed by 0 bases and 8 bases, with 4 bases remaining between them. Germline CDR1 and CDR2: DFQATT and SNEGSKA (reference sequence). This CDR3 contains 10 residues. The CDR3 DNA follows: TGCAGTGCTAGAGATCGGGAAGCTTTCTTT. It specifies CSARDREAFF.

There are a few counts of this clone. This sequence joins TRBV9 and TRBJ1-2; 11 bases match TRBD1. The J segment lost 4 bases and the V segment lost 2 bases, leaving 1 base of the junction unmatched. CDR3 length: 14 residues. Germline values: CDR1 SGDLS, CDR2 YYNGEE. In nucleotides, the CDR3 is TGTGCCAGCAGCGTCGGACAGGGGGCCTATGGCTACACCTTC. Translated, it gives CASSVGQGAYGYTF. Combining the CDR3 with reference TRBV9 and TRBJ1-2 gives the whole variable domain DSGVTQTPKHLITATGQRVTLRCSPRSGDLSVYWYQQSLDQGLQFLIQYYNGEERAKGNILERFSAQQFPDLHSELNLSSLELGDSALYFCASSVGQGAYGYTFGSGTRLTVV.

This clone was counted once. V is TRBV7-6 and J is TRBJ2-3; 7 positions agree with TRBD1. Germline V lookup: CDR1 SGHVS, CDR2 FNYEAQ. V lost 5 bases and J lost 0; bases outside the gene matches: 5. This CDR3 is 15 amino acids long. CDR3 residues: CASSPNRGSTDTQYF. The CDR3 coding sequence is TGTGCCAGCAGCCCTAACAGGGGAAGCACAGATACGCAGTATTTT.

This sequence joins TRBV7-9 and TRBJ1-1; maybe TRBD1 (6 bases). The CDR3 is 13 amino acids. V was clipped by 3 bases and J by 6 bases, with 11 bases between them. Germline V gene data show CDR1 as SEHNR and CDR2 as FQNEAQ (reference sequence). The CDR3 nucleotides read TGTGCCAGCAGCTTTGCCGAGGGGGCTGAAGCTTTCTTT. The encoded protein is CASSFAEGAEAFF.

The rearrangement joins TRBV28 to TRBJ1-2; TRBD1 matches at 10 bases. The germline CDR1 and CDR2 sequences are MDHEN and SYDVKM. This CDR3 has 15 amino acids. Unmatched junction bases numbered 9, after V lost 5 bases and J lost 6 bases. This CDR3 is CASSQRQGARDGYTF. In DNA, the CDR3 is TGTGCCAGCAGTCAAAGACAGGGGGCGCGGGATGGCTACACCTTC.

The chain recombines TRBV5-4 with TRBJ2-5, with 13 bases fitting TRBD2. The CDR3 is 16 amino acids. With 3 bases clipped from V and 3 bases from J, the junction kept 5 bases outside the gene matches. CDR1 and CDR2 from the germline V gene are SGHNT and YYREEE (reference sequence). DNA for the CDR3: TGTGCCAGCAGCTCCGGGACTAGCGGGATTAAAGAGACCCAGTACTTC. It encodes CASSSGTSGIKETQYF.

This chain links TRBV5-1 with TRBJ1-2; 8 nucleotides align to TRBD1. Looked up from germline, CDR1 is SGHRS and CDR2 is YFSETQ. V lost 3 bases and J lost 2; bases outside the gene matches: 3. The CDR3 totals 14 residues. CDR3 loop: CASSSTGANYGYTF. The CDR3 DNA follows: TGCGCCAGCAGCTCGACAGGGGCGAACTATGGCTACACCTTC. The full variable domain, its missing parts supplied by reference TRBV5-1 and TRBJ1-2, is KAGVTQTPRYLIKTRGQQVTLSCSPISGHRSVSWYQQTPGQGLQFLFEYFSETQRNKGNFPGRFSGRQFSNSRSEMNVSTLELGDSALYLCASSSTGANYGYTFGSGTRLTVV.

V is TRBV5-1 and J is TRBJ2-3, with no clear D. The germline CDR1 and CDR2 sequences are SGHRS and YFSETQ. V lost 5 bases, J lost 0 bases, and 13 bases lay in between. The CDR3 consists of 15 residues. CDR3 sequence: CASRNSAPSTDTQYF. Written as DNA, the CDR3 is TGCGCCAGCAGAAATAGTGCCCCTAGCACAGATACGCAGTATTTT.

V and J are TRBV28 and TRBJ1-5; D unclear. Germline V gene lookup returns CDR1 MDHEN and CDR2 SYDVKM. The CDR3 totals 12 residues. The V end was cut by 6 bases, the J end by 6 bases, with 9 bases between. The CDR3 region is CASSNVFQPQHF. CDR3 DNA sequence: TGTGCCAGCAGCAACGTATTTCAGCCCCAGCATTTT.

The chain recombines TRBV7-9 with TRBJ2-1; 16 nucleotides match TRBD2. The CDR3 spans 19 residues. Germline V gene data show CDR1 as SEHNR and CDR2 as FQNEAQ (reference sequence). After removal of 6 bases from V and 6 bases from J, the junction contained 14 bases not matched to a gene. This CDR3 is CASRLGLAGGPSILNEQFF. In nucleotides, the CDR3 is TGTGCCAGCAGATTGGGACTAGCGGGAGGGCCCTCGATCCTCAATGAGCAGTTCTTC.

The chain links TRBV15 to TRBJ2-1; no definite D call. Per the germline V gene, CDR1 is LNHNV and CDR2 is YYDKDF (reference sequence). The CDR3 spans 15 residues. Trimming left V 0 bases short and J 2 bases short, with 8 bases between. The CDR3 loop reads CATSRDPDAYNEQFF. For the CDR3, the DNA is TGTGCCACCAGCAGAGACCCAGACGCCTACAATGAGCAGTTCTTC. Supplemented by reference TRBV15 and TRBJ2-1, the full variable domain reads DAMVIQNPRYQVTQFGKPVTLSCSQTLNHNVMYWYQQKSSQAPKLLFHYYDKDFNNEADTPDNFQSRRPNTSFCFLDIRSPGLGDTAMYLCATSRDPDAYNEQFFGPGTRLTVL.

The chain employs TRBV6-6 and TRBJ2-7; 9 nucleotides agree with TRBD2. Germline V CDR1 and CDR2: MNHNY, SVGAGI (reference sequence). The CDR3 length is 15 residues. Unmatched junction bases numbered 11, after V lost 5 bases and J lost 6 bases. The CDR3 loop is CASSLRRGRAGEQYF. As DNA, the CDR3 is TGTGCCAGCAGTCTGCGGCGCGGGAGGGCCGGCGAGCAGTACTTC.

The chain carries TRBV28 and TRBJ1-2, with 7 nucleotides matching TRBD1. This CDR3 region has 15 residues. Germline loops: CDR1 MDHEN, CDR2 SYDVKM. The V gene end was trimmed by 7 bases and the J gene end by 5 bases; junction bases not matched to a gene: 13. The DNA for the CDR3 is TGTGCCAGCACTTTCTCGGACAGGCAACGTTATGGCTACACCTTC. Translating gives CASTFSDRQRYGYTF.

The J gene is TRBJ2-3, the V gene TRBV19; no clear D. In germline, CDR1 is LNHDA, CDR2 SQIVND (reference sequence). V was cut by 2 bases and J by 4 bases, with 10 bases left in between. The CDR3 length is 14 residues. CDR3 bases: TGTGCCAGTAGTATAACCGGACCATCAGATACGCAGTATTTT. As protein: CASSITGPSDTQYF.

V gene TRBV4-1 combines with J gene TRBJ1-4; D gene uncertain. The V and J ends lost 1 base and 7 bases respectively, with 13 bases between them. This CDR3 region has 15 residues. In germline, CDR1 is MGHRA, CDR2 YSYEKL. The CDR3 DNA reads TGCGCCAGCAGCCAAGTACATCCCGTCGGTGAAAAACTGTTTTTT. Translated: CASSQVHPVGEKLFF.

The J gene is TRBJ1-4, the V gene TRBV6-6; weak D call: TRBD1 (5 bases). Trimming pared 6 bases from V and 7 bases from J, leaving 15 bases between. CDR1 is MNHNY and CDR2 is SVGAGI in the germline V gene (reference sequence). The CDR3 length is 14 residues. Written as DNA, the CDR3 is TGTGCCAGCAGCAGGACTCCTGGGGGTGAAAAACTGTTTTTT. As protein: CASSRTPGGEKLFF.

The rearrangement links TRBV28 to TRBJ1-2; TRBD1 matches at 10 bases. V lost 5 bases and J lost 8; bases outside the gene matches: 14. The CDR3 runs to 16 residues. CDR1 and CDR2 from the germline V gene are MDHEN and SYDVKM. CDR3 region: CASSHYPGQGEDGYTF. CDR3 DNA: TGTGCCAGCAGTCACTACCCCGGACAGGGGGAGGACGGCTACACCTTC.

The chain couples TRBV6-6 to TRBJ2-3; D assignment may be TRBD1 or TRBD2 (6 bases each). Germline assignment: CDR1 MNHNY and CDR2 SVGAGI (reference sequence). The CDR3 covers 13 residues. V was pared by 6 bases and J by 6 bases, with 13 bases between. DNA for the CDR3: TGTGCCAGCAGCCCCGGGGGCTCGGATACGCAGTATTTT. As protein: CASSPGGSDTQYF.

This clone was picked up a small number of times. The CDR3 region has the DNA TGTGCCAGCAGCCCCTACGGACAGTACTACGAGCAGTACTTC. Its protein is CASSPYGQYYEQYF. This chain uses TRBV7-9 with TRBJ2-7; a weak D match, TRBD1 (6 bases). The length of the CDR3 is 14 residues. Deletions cut 5 bases from V and 3 bases from J, with 14 bases between. CDR1 and CDR2 from the germline V gene are SEHNR and FQNEAQ (reference sequence).

The chain has TRBV5-1 and TRBJ1-5; TRBD1 matches 10 bases. The CDR3 loop spans 15 amino acids. Trimming removed 0 bases from V and 5 bases from J; junction bases left unmatched: 2. The germline V gene encodes CDR1 SGHRS and CDR2 YFSETQ. CDR3: CASSLGQGAHQPQHF. The CDR3 bases are TGCGCCAGCAGCTTGGGACAGGGGGCACATCAGCCCCAGCATTTT.

This chain uses TRBV10-2 with TRBJ2-7; the D gene is possibly TRBD1 (6 bases). Between the trimmed V and J ends, which lost 4 bases and 2 bases, there was a span of 12 bases. Germline CDR1 reads WSHSY; CDR2 reads SAAADI. This CDR3 spans 14 amino acids. CDR3 nucleotide sequence: TGCGCCAGCAGTGCAATACAGGGTCCCTACGAGCAGTACTTC. Amino acids: CASSAIQGPYEQYF.

This chain joins TRBV7-2 and TRBJ1-5; D is ambiguous. Germline V lookup: CDR1 SGHTA, CDR2 FQGNSA. Trimming took off 1 base at V and 0 bases at J, with 7 bases between the two ends. The CDR3 runs 15 residues. CDR3 sequence (DNA): TGTGCCAGCAGCTTAGTAGGTTATAGCAATCAGCCCCAGCATTTT. This gives the protein CASSLVGYSNQPQHF.

The rearrangement joins TRBV7-2 to TRBJ1-3; D is ambiguous. Trimming removed 5 bases from V and 4 bases from J, with 12 bases in between. The CDR3 runs 14 residues. Germline V gene data show CDR1 as SGHTA and CDR2 as FQGNSA. CDR3 amino acids: CASSLSRLGNTIYF. The CDR3 nucleotides read TGTGCCAGCAGCCTCTCCCGGCTGGGAAACACCATATATTTT.

CDR3 residues: CASSLVANEQFF. CDR3 nucleotides: TGTGCCAGCAGCCTAGTAGCCAATGAGCAGTTCTTC. The chain combines TRBV28 with TRBJ2-1; D unresolved. CDR1 and CDR2 (germline): MDHEN, SYDVKM. V was cut by 6 bases and J by 6 bases, with 9 bases left in between. This CDR3 has 12 amino acids.

This rearrangement joins TRBV21-1 to TRBJ2-1. TRBV21-1 is a recognized pseudogene. CDR3 length: 14 amino acids. The CDR3 here is CAGGRRVSYNEQFF. DNA of the CDR3: TGTGCTGGGGGAAGGCGGGTCTCCTACAATGAGCAGTTCTTC.